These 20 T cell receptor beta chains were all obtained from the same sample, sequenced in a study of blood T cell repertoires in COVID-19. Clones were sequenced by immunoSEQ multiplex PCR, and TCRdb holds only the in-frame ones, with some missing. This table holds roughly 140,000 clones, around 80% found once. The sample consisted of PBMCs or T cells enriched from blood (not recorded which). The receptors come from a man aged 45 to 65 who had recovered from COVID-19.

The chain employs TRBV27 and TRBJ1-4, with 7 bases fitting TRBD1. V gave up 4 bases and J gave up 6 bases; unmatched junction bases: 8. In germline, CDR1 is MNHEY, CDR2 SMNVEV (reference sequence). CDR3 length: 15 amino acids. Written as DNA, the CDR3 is TGTGCCAGCAGTTCGGACCCGGGACAGTATGAAAAACTGTTTTTT. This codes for CASSSDPGQYEKLFF.

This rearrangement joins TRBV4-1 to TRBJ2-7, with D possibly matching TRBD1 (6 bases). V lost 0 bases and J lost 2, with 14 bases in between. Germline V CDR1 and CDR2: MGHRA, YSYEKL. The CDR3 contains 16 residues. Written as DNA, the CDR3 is TGCGCCAGCAGCCAAGATAGATGGGGGACAACCTACGAGCAGTACTTC. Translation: CASSQDRWGTTYEQYF.

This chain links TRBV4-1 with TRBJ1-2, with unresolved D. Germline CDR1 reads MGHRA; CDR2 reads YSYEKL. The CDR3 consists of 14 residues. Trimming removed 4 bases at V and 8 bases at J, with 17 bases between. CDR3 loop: CASSPREADWGYTF. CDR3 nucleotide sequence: TGCGCCAGCAGCCCCCGAGAGGCGGACTGGGGCTACACCTTC.

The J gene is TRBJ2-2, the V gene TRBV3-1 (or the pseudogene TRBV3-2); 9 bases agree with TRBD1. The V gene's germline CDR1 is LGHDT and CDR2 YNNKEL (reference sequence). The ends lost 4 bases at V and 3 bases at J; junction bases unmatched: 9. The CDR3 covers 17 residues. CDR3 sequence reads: CASSLRTGAVYTGELFF. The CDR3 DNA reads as TGTGCCAGCAGCCTGAGGACAGGGGCGGTATACACCGGGGAGCTGTTTTTT.

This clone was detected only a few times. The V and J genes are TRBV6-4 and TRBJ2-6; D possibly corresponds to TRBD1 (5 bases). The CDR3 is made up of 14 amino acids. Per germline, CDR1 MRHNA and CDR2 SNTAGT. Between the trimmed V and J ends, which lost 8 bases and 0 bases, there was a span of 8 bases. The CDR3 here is CASGQDSGANVLTF. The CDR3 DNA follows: TGTGCCAGCGGACAAGACTCTGGGGCCAACGTCCTGACTTTC.

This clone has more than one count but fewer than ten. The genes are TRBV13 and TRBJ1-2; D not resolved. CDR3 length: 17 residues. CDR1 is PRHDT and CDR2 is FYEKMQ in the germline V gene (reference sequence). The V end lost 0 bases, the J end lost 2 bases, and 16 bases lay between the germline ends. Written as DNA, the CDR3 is TGTGCCAGCAGCTTAGGTAATTCTCGGAGTAGGAACTATGGCTACACCTTC. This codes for CASSLGNSRSRNYGYTF.

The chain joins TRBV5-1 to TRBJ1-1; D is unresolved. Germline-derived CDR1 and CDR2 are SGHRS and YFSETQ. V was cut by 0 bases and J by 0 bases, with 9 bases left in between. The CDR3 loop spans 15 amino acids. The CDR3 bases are TGCGCCAGCAGCTTGGAGGCGGGCTTGAACACTGAAGCTTTCTTT. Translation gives CASSLEAGLNTEAFF.

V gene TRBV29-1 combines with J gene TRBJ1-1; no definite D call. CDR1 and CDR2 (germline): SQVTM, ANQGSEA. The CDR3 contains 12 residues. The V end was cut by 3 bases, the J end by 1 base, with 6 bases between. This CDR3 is CSVDGRNTEAFF. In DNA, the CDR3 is TGCAGCGTTGATGGCCGGAACACTGAAGCTTTCTTT.

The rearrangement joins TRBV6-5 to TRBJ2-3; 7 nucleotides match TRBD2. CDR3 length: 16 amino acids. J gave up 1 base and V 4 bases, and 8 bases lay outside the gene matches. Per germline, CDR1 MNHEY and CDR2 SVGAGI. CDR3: CASSSTRLARTDTQYF. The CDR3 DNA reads TGTGCCAGCAGTTCCACCCGACTAGCCCGCACAGATACGCAGTATTTT.

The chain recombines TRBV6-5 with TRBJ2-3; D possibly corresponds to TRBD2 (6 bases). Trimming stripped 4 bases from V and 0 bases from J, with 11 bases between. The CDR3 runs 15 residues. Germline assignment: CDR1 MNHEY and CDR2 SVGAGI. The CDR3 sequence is CASSSRDSSTDTQYF. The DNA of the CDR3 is TGTGCCAGCAGTTCCAGGGACTCTAGCACAGATACGCAGTATTTT.

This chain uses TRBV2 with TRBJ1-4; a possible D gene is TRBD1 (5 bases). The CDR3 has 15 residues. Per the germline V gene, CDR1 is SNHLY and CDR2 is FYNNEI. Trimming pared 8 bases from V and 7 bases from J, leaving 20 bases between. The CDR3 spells CASSQRGDRGEKLFF. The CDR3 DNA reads TGTGCCAGCTCCCAGCGCGGGGACCGAGGTGAAAAACTGTTTTTT.

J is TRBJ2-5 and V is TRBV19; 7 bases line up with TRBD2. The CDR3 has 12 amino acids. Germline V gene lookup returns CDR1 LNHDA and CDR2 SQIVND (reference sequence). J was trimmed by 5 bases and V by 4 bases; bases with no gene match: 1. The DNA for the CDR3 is TGTGCCAGTAGTAGCGGGGGTGAGACCCAGTACTTC. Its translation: CASSSGGETQYF.

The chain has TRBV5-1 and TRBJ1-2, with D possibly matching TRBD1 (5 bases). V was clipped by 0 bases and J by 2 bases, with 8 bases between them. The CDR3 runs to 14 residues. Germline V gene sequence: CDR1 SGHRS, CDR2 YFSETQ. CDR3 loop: CASSLGDFNYGYTF. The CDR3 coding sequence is TGCGCCAGCAGCTTGGGGGACTTCAACTATGGCTACACCTTC.

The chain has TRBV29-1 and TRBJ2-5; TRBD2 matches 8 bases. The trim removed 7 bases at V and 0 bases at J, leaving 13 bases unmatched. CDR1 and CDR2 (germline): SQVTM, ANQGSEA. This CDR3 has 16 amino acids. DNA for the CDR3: TGCAGCGGAAAAGAGGCGGGGGGCTTGTACCAAGAGACCCAGTACTTC. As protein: CSGKEAGGLYQETQYF.

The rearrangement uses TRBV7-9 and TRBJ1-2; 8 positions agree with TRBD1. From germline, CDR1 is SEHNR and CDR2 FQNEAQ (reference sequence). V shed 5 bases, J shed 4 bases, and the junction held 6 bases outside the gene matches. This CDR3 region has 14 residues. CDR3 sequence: CASSRGQGGYGYTF. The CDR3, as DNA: TGTGCCAGCAGCCGAGGACAGGGCGGCTATGGCTACACCTTC.

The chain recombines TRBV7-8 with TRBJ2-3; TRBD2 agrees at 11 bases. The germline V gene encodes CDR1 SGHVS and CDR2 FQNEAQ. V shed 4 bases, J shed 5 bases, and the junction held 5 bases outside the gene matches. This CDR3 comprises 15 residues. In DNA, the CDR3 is TGTGCCAGCAGCTCCGGGGGGACTAGCGGAGATACGCAGTATTTT. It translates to CASSSGGTSGDTQYF.

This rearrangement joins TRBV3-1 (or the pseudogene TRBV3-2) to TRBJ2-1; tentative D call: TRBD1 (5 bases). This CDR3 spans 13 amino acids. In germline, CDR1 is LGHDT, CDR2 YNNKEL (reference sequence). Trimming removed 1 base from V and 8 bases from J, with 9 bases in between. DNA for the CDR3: TGTGCCAGCAGCCAAGCCCAGGGCCATGAGCAGTTCTTC. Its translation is CASSQAQGHEQFF.

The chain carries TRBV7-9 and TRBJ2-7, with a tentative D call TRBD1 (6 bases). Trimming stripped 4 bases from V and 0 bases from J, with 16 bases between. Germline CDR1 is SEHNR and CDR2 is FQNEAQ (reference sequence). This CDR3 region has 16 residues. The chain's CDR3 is CASSSMTGDLSYEQYF. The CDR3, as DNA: TGTGCCAGCAGCTCCATGACAGGCGATCTCTCCTACGAGCAGTACTTC.

CDR3 loop: CAWSVPAGGPGGELFF. Here the CDR3 DNA reads TGTGCCTGGAGTGTACCGGCGGGGGGGCCCGGCGGGGAGCTGTTTTTT. This sequence joins TRBV30 and TRBJ2-2; TRBD2 matches 9 bases. The CDR3 is 16 residues long. Germline lookup yields CDR1 GTSNPN and CDR2 SVGIG (reference sequence). Germline trimming cut 0 bases from V and 7 bases from J; bases unmatched to any gene: 9.

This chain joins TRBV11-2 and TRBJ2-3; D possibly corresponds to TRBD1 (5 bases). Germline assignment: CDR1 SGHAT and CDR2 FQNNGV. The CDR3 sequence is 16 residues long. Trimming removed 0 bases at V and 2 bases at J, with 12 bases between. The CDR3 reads CASSLEATGYTDTQYF. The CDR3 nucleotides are TGTGCCAGCAGCTTAGAGGCCACAGGTTACACAGATACGCAGTATTTT.